This T cell receptor (beta chain) appears in the sequencing data of a study of shared clonotypes between healthy human individuals. Findings of the study overall: Relative to clonotypes present in all four donors, those not shared had lower generation probabilities. Shared clonotypes: about 4.6% naive CD4, around 3.5% naive CD8, about 2.5% memory CD4, 0.4% memory CD8.

The germline V gene encodes CDR1 SGDLS and CDR2 YYNGEE. The length of the CDR3 is 17 residues. V lost 4 bases and J lost 0; bases outside the gene matches: 8. Per the authors' pipeline: In the immunoSEQ data, sequences were junction-only and lacked quality scores, so filtering differed. TCRdb's table, derived via immunoSEQ multiplex PCR, lists solely in-frame clones and lacks some. For V, J and clone size, that table is used; D and trimming come from the DNA. Of about 1 million clones listed, approximately 72% are singletons. Each donor was a Caucasian adult residing in Nashville, Tennessee. A word on this clone: Its specificity is unknown.

Sequencing used memory CD4+ T cells sorted from blood. Specified subset: CD45RA-negative fraction. The chain recombines TRBV9 with TRBJ2-5, with 11 bases lining up with TRBD2. The source is a man between 18 and 35 years old in good health. The CDR3 sequence: CASSPKPGLADQETQYF. The CDR3 region has the DNA TGTGCCAGCAGCCCGAAACCGGGACTAGCGGACCAAGAGACCCAGTACTTC.